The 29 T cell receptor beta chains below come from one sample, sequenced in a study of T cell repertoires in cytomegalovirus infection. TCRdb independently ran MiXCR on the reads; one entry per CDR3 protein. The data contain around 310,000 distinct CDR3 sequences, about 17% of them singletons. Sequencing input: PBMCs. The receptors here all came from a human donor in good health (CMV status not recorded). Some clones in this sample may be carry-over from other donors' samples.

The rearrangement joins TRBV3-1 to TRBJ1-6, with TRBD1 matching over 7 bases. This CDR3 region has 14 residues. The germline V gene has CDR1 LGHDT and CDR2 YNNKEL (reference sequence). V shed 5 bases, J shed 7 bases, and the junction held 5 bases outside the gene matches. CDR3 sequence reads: CASSDGQANSPLHF. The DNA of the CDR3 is TGTGCCAGCAGCGACGGACAGGCGAATTCACCCCTCCACTTT. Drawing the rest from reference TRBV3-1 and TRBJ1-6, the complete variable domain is DTAVSQTPKYLVTQMGNDKSIKCEQNLGHDTMYWYKQDSKKFLKIMFSYNNKELIINETVPNRFSPKSPDKAHLNLHINSLELGDSAVYFCASSDGQANSPLHFGNGTRLTVT.

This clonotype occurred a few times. The CDR3 protein is CASSRDGGMNYGYTF. CDR3 nucleotides: TGTGCCAGCAGTCGGGACGGAGGAATGAACTATGGCTACACCTTC. The chain is built from TRBV6-2 or TRBV6-3 and TRBJ1-2, with D possibly being TRBD1 (5 bases). V was shortened by 5 bases and J by 2 bases, with 15 bases between the two germline ends. Germline CDR1 is MNHEY and CDR2 is SVGEGT. CDR3 length equals 15 residues.

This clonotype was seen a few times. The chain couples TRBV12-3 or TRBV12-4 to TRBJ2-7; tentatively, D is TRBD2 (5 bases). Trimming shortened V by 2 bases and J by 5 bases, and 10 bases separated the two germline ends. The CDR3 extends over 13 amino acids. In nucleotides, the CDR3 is TGTGCCAGCAGTTTATTACGCGGGCACGAGCAGTACTTC. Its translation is CASSLLRGHEQYF.

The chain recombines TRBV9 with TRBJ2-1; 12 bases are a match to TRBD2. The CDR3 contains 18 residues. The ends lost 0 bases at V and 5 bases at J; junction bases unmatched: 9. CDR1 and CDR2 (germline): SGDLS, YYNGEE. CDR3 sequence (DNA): TGTGCCAGCAGCGTAGCCCCGTTATCTAGCGGGGGGGACAATGAGCAGTTCTTC. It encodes CASSVAPLSSGGDNEQFF.

The CDR3 region is CASSPGLGGTGELFF. The CDR3 bases are TGTGCCAGCAGCCCGGGACTGGGGGGCACCGGGGAGCTGTTTTTT. V is TRBV7-9 and J is TRBJ2-2, with D maybe TRBD2 (6 bases). The CDR3 loop spans 15 amino acids. Trimming cost V 5 bases and J 4 bases, with 14 bases left between them. CDR1 and CDR2 (germline): SEHNR, FQNEAQ (reference sequence).

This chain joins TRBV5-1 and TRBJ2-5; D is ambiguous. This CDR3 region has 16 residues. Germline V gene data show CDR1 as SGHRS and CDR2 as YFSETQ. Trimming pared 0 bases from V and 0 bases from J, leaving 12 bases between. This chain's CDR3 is CASSLALRINQETQYF. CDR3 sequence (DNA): TGCGCCAGCAGCTTGGCGTTACGAATTAACCAAGAGACCCAGTACTTC.

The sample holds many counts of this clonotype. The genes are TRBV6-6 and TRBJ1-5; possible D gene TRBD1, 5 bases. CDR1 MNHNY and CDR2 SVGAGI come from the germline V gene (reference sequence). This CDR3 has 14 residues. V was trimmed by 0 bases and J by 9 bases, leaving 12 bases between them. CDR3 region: CASSYSPGSRPQHF. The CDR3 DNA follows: TGTGCCAGCAGTTACTCCCCAGGGTCTAGGCCCCAGCATTTT.

CDR3 bases: TGCAGTGCTAGAGAAGACCTAGCGGGGGGTCGTGAGCAGTTCTTC. Translating gives CSAREDLAGGREQFF. V usage is TRBV20-1 and J usage is TRBJ2-1; 11 bases fit TRBD2. The junction had 7 bases not matched to a gene; V was cut back by 0 bases and J by 9 bases. CDR1 and CDR2 (germline): DFQATT, SNEGSKA (reference sequence). This CDR3 is built from 15 residues.

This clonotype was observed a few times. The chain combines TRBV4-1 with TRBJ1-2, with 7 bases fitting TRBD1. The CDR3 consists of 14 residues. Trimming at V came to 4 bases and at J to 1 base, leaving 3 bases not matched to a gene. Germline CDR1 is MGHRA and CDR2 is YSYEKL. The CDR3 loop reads CASSPGTDNYGYTF. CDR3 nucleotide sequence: TGCGCCAGCAGCCCAGGGACAGATAACTATGGCTACACCTTC.

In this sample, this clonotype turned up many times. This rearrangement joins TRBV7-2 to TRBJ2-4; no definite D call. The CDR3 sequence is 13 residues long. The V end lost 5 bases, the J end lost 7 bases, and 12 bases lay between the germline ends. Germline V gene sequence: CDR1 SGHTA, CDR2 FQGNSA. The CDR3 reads CASSPKGSNIQYF. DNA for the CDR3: TGTGCCAGCAGCCCCAAGGGATCGAACATTCAGTACTTC.

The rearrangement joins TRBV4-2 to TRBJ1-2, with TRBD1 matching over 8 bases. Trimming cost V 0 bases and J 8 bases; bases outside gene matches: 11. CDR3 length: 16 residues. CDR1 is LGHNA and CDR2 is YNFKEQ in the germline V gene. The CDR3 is CASSQEGTGKGLGYTF. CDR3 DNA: TGTGCCAGCAGCCAAGAGGGGACAGGCAAAGGGTTGGGCTACACCTTC.

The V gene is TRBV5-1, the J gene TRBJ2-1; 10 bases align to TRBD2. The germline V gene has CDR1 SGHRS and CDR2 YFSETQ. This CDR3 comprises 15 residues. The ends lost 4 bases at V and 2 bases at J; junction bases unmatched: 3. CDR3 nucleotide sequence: TGCGCCAGCAGCATTAGCGGGGGGACCTACAATGAGCAGTTCTTC. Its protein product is CASSISGGTYNEQFF. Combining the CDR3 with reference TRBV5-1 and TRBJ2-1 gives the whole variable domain KAGVTQTPRYLIKTRGQQVTLSCSPISGHRSVSWYQQTPGQGLQFLFEYFSETQRNKGNFPGRFSGRQFSNSRSEMNVSTLELGDSALYLCASSISGGTYNEQFFGPGTRLTVL.

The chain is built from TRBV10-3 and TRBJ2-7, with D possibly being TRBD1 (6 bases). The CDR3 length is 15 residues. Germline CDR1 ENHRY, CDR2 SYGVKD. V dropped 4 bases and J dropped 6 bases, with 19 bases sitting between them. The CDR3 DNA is TGTGCCATCAGTGGATCTGGGGGCTCGGAGCGCGAGCAGTACTTC. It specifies CAISGSGGSEREQYF.

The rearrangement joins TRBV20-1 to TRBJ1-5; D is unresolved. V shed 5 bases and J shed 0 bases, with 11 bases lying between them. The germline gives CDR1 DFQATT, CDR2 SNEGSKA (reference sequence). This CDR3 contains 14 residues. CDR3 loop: CSAFRRYSNQPQHF. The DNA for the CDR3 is TGCAGTGCTTTTAGGAGATATAGCAATCAGCCCCAGCATTTT.

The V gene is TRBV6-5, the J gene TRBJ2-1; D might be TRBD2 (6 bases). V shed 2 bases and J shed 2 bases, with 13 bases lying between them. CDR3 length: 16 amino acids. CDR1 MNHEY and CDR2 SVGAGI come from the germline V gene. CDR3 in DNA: TGTGCCAGCAGTTACGAGGAGGGTAAACCCTACAATGAGCAGTTCTTC. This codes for CASSYEEGKPYNEQFF.

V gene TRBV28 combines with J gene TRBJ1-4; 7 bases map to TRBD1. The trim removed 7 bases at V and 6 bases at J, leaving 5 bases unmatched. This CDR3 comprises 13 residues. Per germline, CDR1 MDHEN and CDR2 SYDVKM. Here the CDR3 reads CASTGGGHEKLFF. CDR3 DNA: TGTGCCAGCACGGGAGGGGGCCATGAAAAACTGTTTTTT.

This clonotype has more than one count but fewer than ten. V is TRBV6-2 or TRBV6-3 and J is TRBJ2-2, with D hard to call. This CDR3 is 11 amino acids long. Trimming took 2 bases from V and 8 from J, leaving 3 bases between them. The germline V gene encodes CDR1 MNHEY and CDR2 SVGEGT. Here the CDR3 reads CASSYNGELFF. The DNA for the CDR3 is TGTGCCAGCAGTTACAATGGGGAGCTGTTTTTT.

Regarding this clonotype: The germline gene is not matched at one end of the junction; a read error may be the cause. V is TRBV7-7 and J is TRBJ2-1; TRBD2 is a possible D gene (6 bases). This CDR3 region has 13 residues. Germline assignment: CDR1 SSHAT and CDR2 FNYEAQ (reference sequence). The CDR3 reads CASSLGSGDEQFF. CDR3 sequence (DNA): TGTGCTAGCAGCTTAGGTTCGGGGGATGAGCAGTTCTTC.

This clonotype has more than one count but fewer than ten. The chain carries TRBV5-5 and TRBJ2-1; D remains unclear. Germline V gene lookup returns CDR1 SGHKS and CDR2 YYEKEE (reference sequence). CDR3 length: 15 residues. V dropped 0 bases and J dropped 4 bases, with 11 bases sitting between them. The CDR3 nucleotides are TGTGCCAGCAGCTTGGCCGACTCTAATTACAATGAGCAGTTCTTC. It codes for CASSLADSNYNEQFF. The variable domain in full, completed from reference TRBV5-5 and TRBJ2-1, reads DAGVTQSPTHLIKTRGQQVTLRCSPISGHKSVSWYQQVLGQGPQFIFQYYEKEERGRGNFPDRFSARQFPNYSSELNVNALLLGDSALYLCASSLADSNYNEQFFGPGTRLTVL.

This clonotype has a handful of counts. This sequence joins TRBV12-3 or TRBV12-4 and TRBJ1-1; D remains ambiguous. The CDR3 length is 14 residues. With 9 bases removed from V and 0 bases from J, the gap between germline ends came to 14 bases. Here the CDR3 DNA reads TGTGCCAGTCGTGGGCAGATTTTGAACACTGAAGCTTTCTTT. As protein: CASRGQILNTEAFF.

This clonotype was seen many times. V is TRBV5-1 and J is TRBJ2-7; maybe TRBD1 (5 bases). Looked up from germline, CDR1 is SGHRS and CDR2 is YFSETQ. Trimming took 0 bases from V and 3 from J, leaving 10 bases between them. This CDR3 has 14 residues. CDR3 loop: CASSLATDSYEQYF. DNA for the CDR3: TGCGCCAGCAGCTTGGCCACAGACAGCTACGAGCAGTACTTC.

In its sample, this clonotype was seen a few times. The CDR3 nucleotides are TGTGCCACCTCCCCGAGGGATACGCAGTATTTT. It translates to CATSPRDTQYF. This chain links TRBV12-3 or TRBV12-4 with TRBJ2-3; no reliable D call. The V and J ends lost 10 bases and 6 bases respectively, with 11 bases between them. The CDR3 spans 11 residues.

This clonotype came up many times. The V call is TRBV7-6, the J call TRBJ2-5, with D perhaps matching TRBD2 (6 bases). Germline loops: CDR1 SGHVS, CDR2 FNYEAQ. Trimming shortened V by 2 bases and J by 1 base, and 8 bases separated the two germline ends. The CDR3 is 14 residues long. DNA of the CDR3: TGTGCCAGCAGCTTAAGCGGGCTCCAAGAGACCCAGTACTTC. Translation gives CASSLSGLQETQYF. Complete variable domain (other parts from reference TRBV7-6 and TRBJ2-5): GAGVSQSPRYKVTKRGQDVALRCDPISGHVSLYWYRQALGQGPEFLTYFNYEAQQDKSGLPNDRFSAERPEGSISTLTIQRTEQRDSAMYRCASSLSGLQETQYFGPGTRLLVL.

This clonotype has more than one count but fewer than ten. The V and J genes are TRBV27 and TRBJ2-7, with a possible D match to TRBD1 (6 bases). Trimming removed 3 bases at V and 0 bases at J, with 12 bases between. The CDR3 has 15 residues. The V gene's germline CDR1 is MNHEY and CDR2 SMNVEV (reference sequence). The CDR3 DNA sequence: TGTGCCAGCAGTTTCCAGGGACAAAGCTCCTACGAGCAGTACTTC. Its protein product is CASSFQGQSSYEQYF.

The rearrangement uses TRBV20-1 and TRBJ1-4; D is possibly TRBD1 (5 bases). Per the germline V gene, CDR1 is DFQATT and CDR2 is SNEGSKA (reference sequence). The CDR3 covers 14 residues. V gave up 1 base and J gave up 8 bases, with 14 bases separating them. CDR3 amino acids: CSARGTTVEEKLFF. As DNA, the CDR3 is TGCAGTGCTAGAGGGACAACCGTAGAGGAAAAACTGTTTTTT.

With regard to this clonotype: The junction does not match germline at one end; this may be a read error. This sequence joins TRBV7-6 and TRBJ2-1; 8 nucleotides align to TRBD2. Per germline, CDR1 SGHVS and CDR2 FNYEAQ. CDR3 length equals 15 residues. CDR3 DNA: TGTGCTAGCAGCCTGACTAGCGACTCCTACAATGAGCAGTTCTTC. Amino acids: CASSLTSDSYNEQFF.

CDR3 DNA sequence: TGCAGTGCCTCCCGGAACGCGATCGCCGGTTTCAATCAGCCCCAGCATTTT. It translates to CSASRNAIAGFNQPQHF. This chain uses TRBV20-1 with TRBJ1-5; D gene unclear. Germline V gives CDR1 DFQATT, CDR2 SNEGSKA (reference sequence). The V end was cut by 6 bases, the J end by 3 bases, with 24 bases between. The CDR3 length is 17 residues.

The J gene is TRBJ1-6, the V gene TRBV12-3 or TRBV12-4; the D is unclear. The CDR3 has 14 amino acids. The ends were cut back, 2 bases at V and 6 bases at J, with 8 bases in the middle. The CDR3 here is CASSLNSLNSPLHF. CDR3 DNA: TGTGCCAGCAGTTTAAACTCCCTTAATTCACCCCTCCACTTT.

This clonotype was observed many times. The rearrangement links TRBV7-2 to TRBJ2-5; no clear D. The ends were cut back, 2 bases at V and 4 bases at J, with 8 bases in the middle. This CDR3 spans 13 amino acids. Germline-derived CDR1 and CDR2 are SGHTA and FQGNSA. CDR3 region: CASSLNQIETQYF. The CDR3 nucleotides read TGTGCCAGCAGCTTAAACCAAATAGAGACCCAGTACTTC.